This TCR beta chain derives from a study of blood T cells in healthy people across ages. Study-level information: Per every two T cells, about one barcoded beta molecule was captured by template switching. Whole-study findings and limits: As naive T cell percentage varied, TCR beta diversity correlated strongly with it. Both naive CD4+ cell counts and diversity were greater in long-lived donors than in aged donors.

It was with a sample-barcoded 5' primer and a J-beta primer mix that a second PCR of roughly 7 to 11 cycles was run. TCRdb re-analysed the 5' RACE reads in MiXCR, keeping a single row per CDR3 protein. The sample comprises hundreds of thousands of distinct CDR3 sequences, around 38% of which are singletons, and around 32% rests with the top ten. This CDR3 is built from 14 residues. V dropped 1 base and J dropped 6 bases, with 10 bases sitting between them. CDR1 is MNHEY, CDR2 SVGEGT, per germline. This clonotype was seen repeatedly, ten times or more. The antigen is not known. This clonotype was obtained from an elderly man in good health. The gene calls are TRBV6-2 or TRBV6-3 and TRBJ1-5; tentative D call: TRBD1 (5 bases). The sample taken for sequencing was blood. CDR3 DNA: TGTGCCAGCAGTTACTTCTCAGGGAGTCAGCCCCAGCATTTT. It specifies CASSYFSGSQPQHF.